What follows are 20 T cell receptor beta chains derived from one specimen sequenced in a study of spatial heterogeneity in lung cancer. General study results and limits: Tracking of tumor mutation counts was seen in expanded intratumoral alpha and beta TCR counts.

Time point defined: sample taken at primary tumor resection. TCRdb independently ran MiXCR on the 5' RACE reads; one entry per CDR3 protein. The data show roughly 2,300 distinct CDR3 sequences, less than 45% seen once. The antigens for these receptors are not known. Sequenced here: lung tumor tissue, sampled at surgery. The source is a male donor with early-stage non-small cell lung cancer.

This clonotype was counted at least ten times. Found in a library prepared for alpha chains, this beta chain is an off-target read, and its abundance has little meaning. The genes are TRBV7-2 and TRBJ2-7; 7 positions agree with TRBD2. The length of the CDR3 is 13 residues. Per germline, CDR1 SGHTA and CDR2 FQGNSA. The V and J ends lost 0 bases and 7 bases, in that order; junction bases with no gene match: 3. Here the CDR3 DNA reads TGTGCCAGCAGCTTAGCGTACGGGGGGGAGCAGTACTTC. It yields the protein CASSLAYGGEQYF.

This clonotype is labeled medium-sized. This beta chain appears as a stray read in a library generated for alpha chains; its size is not informative. The chain couples TRBV6-1 to TRBJ2-3; TRBD1 matches 7 bases. Germline CDR1 and CDR2: MNHNS and SASEGT. CDR3 length equals 14 residues. The V segment lost 8 bases and the J segment 0 bases; nucleotides outside the gene matches: 5. The CDR3 here is CASAGTASTDTQYF. CDR3 nucleotides: TGTGCCAGCGCCGGGACAGCTAGCACAGATACGCAGTATTTT.

Details on this clonotype: This beta chain is an off-target read within a library intended for alpha chains, so its frequency means little. This rearrangement joins TRBV5-6 to TRBJ1-5; D is undetermined. The CDR3 consists of 13 residues. From germline, CDR1 is SGHDT and CDR2 YYEEEE. Trimming stripped 0 bases from V and 4 bases from J, with 5 bases between. The CDR3 protein is CASSLGLNQPQHF. CDR3 coding DNA: TGTGCCAGCAGCTTGGGGTTAAATCAGCCCCAGCATTTT.

By share, this clonotype ranks as medium-sized. This beta chain came through as a stray read in a library set up for alpha chains, and its size says little. For the CDR3, the DNA is TGTGCCAGCACCGGGACAGGGAACGAGCAGTACTTC. Its translation is CASTGTGNEQYF. J is TRBJ2-7 and V is TRBV12-3 or TRBV12-4; 9 nucleotides agree with TRBD1. The CDR3 contains 12 residues. Trimming cost V 7 bases and J 5 bases; bases outside gene matches: 3.

About this clonotype: As an off-target read in a library built for alpha chains, this beta chain has a frequency of little significance. V usage is TRBV27 and J usage is TRBJ2-3, with D perhaps TRBD1 (6 bases). Looked up from germline, CDR1 is MNHEY and CDR2 is SMNVEV (reference sequence). The CDR3 has 16 amino acids. The V gene lost 2 bases and the J gene lost 0 bases, with 12 bases spanning the gap. CDR3 protein: CASSLGQNPSTDTQYF. CDR3 bases: TGTGCCAGCAGTTTAGGACAGAATCCTAGCACAGATACGCAGTATTTT.

With regard to this clonotype: Since the library was made to target alpha chains, this beta chain is a stray read and its abundance is not meaningful. The genes are TRBV7-8 and TRBJ2-1; 7 nucleotides agree with TRBD2. With V trimmed by 5 bases and J by 3 bases, 13 bases remained unmatched. CDR3 size: 17 residues. Germline CDR1 reads SGHVS; CDR2 reads FQNEAQ. The CDR3: CASSTRLADKRYNEQFF. For the CDR3, the DNA is TGTGCCAGCAGCACCAGACTAGCAGATAAACGCTACAATGAGCAGTTCTTC.

This clonotype was counted only a few times. This beta chain slipped into a library made for alpha chains as a stray read, so its size is not meaningful. The rearrangement uses TRBV7-8 and TRBJ2-3, with no clear D. Germline loops: CDR1 SGHVS, CDR2 FQNEAQ. CDR3 size: 16 residues. With 3 bases removed from V and 6 bases from J, the gap between germline ends came to 19 bases. As DNA, the CDR3 is TGTGCCAGCAGCTTCACTGATGGAACTCTCTCCGATACGCAGTATTTT. Translating it yields CASSFTDGTLSDTQYF.

There are many counts of this clonotype. This beta chain turned up in a library designed for alpha chains; as an off-target read, its abundance says little. The chain has TRBV6-5 and TRBJ1-5, with TRBD1 identical over 7 bases. Germline V gives CDR1 MNHEY, CDR2 SVGAGI. V lost 5 bases, J lost 9 bases, and 1 base stayed unmatched. The CDR3 has 11 amino acids. The CDR3 sequence: CASSQGGPQHF. CDR3 DNA: TGTGCCAGCAGTCAGGGGGGGCCCCAGCATTTT.

A remark on this clonotype: The library was prepared for alpha chains; this beta chain is a stray read, so its frequency means little. The chain combines TRBV4-3 with TRBJ2-3; TRBD2 matches at 9 bases. Germline assignment: CDR1 LGHNA and CDR2 YSLEER. The CDR3 consists of 17 residues. The trim removed 4 bases at V and 4 bases at J, leaving 12 bases unmatched. The CDR3 nucleotides read TGCGCCAGCAGCCTAAACTTAGCGGGAGAAGGCCCAGATACGCAGTATTTT. Translating gives CASSLNLAGEGPDTQYF.

This clonotype was picked up many times. The library was built for alpha chains, so this beta chain is an off-target read and its size means little. The V and J genes are TRBV12-3 or TRBV12-4 and TRBJ2-7, with TRBD1 matching 10 bases. Trimming took 11 bases from V and 7 from J; bases not matched to a gene: 8. The CDR3 loop spans 12 amino acids. The CDR3 DNA reads TGTGCCCGGGGAGACAGGGGGCAAGAGCAGTACTTC. Translation: CARGDRGQEQYF.

This clonotype was observed a few times. A library made for alpha chains picked up this beta chain off target, so its size means little. The J gene is TRBJ2-2, the V gene TRBV7-2; possibly TRBD1 or TRBD2 for D (6 bases each). CDR3 length: 14 amino acids. Germline-derived CDR1 and CDR2 are SGHTA and FQGNSA. Between the trimmed V and J ends, which lost 7 bases and 4 bases, there was a span of 13 bases. The CDR3 is CASKGGPSTGELFF. The CDR3 DNA is TGTGCCAGCAAAGGGGGGCCGAGCACCGGGGAGCTGTTTTTT.

Turning to this clonotype: A library prepared for alpha chains yielded this beta chain as an off-target read; its size is of little meaning. V and J are TRBV6-5 and TRBJ1-1; D may be TRBD1 (6 bases). The CDR3 runs to 14 residues. V dropped 6 bases and J dropped 0 bases, with 11 bases sitting between them. Germline V CDR1 and CDR2: MNHEY, SVGAGI. This chain's CDR3 is CASRPGAVNTEAFF. The CDR3 DNA follows: TGTGCCAGCAGGCCAGGGGCCGTGAACACTGAAGCTTTCTTT.

As to this clonotype: A library made for alpha chains picked up this beta chain off target, so its size means little. V is TRBV11-3 and J is TRBJ2-1; 14 nucleotides match TRBD2. The ends lost 4 bases at V and 9 bases at J; junction bases unmatched: 8. The CDR3 spans 16 residues. Germline values: CDR1 SGHNT, CDR2 YENEEA. This CDR3 is CASSSGLAGGFGEQFF. The CDR3 coding sequence is TGTGCCAGCAGCTCCGGACTAGCGGGAGGTTTCGGTGAGCAGTTCTTC.

This clonotype counts as medium-sized. With the library built for alpha chains, this beta chain is off target and its frequency is not meaningful. This rearrangement joins TRBV7-2 to TRBJ1-5, with D unclear. CDR3 length: 15 residues. Looked up from germline, CDR1 is SGHTA and CDR2 is FQGNSA. V was pared by 3 bases and J by 0 bases, with 9 bases between. CDR3: CASSFSWGSNQPQHF. The CDR3 DNA reads TGTGCCAGCAGCTTTTCTTGGGGTAGCAATCAGCCCCAGCATTTT.

This clonotype has more than one count but fewer than ten. This beta chain is off target for a library built for alpha chains, so its abundance means little. The chain is built from TRBV9 and TRBJ2-4; possibly TRBD1 for D (6 bases). Germline CDR1 and CDR2: SGDLS and YYNGEE. The CDR3 is 15 amino acids. Trimming took off 3 bases at V and 6 bases at J, with 16 bases between the two ends. The CDR3 protein is CASSETDDRINIQYF. As DNA, the CDR3 is TGTGCCAGCAGCGAGACCGACGACAGGATAAACATTCAGTACTTC.

With respect to this clonotype: This beta chain is a stray read from a library made for alpha chains; its abundance is not meaningful. This chain uses TRBV2 with TRBJ2-1; the match to TRBD2 covers 8 bases. CDR3 length: 15 amino acids. With 5 bases clipped from V and 6 bases from J, the junction kept 9 bases outside the gene matches. CDR1 is SNHLY, CDR2 FYNNEI, per germline. The CDR3 sequence: CASSPYGTSLNEQFF. The DNA of the CDR3 is TGTGCCAGCAGTCCTTATGGGACTAGTCTCAATGAGCAGTTCTTC.

Comments on this clonotype: This beta chain slipped into a library made for alpha chains as a stray read, so its size is not meaningful. J is TRBJ2-1 and V is TRBV15, with D possibly TRBD2 on 5 matching bases. V was shortened by 1 base and J by 0 bases, with 10 bases between the two germline ends. Germline V CDR1 and CDR2: LNHNV, YYDKDF (reference sequence). This CDR3 comprises 16 residues. The CDR3 is CATSRVRGSSYNEQFF. In DNA, the CDR3 is TGTGCCACCAGCAGAGTCCGAGGGAGCTCCTACAATGAGCAGTTCTTC.

About this clonotype itself: The library was prepared for alpha chains; this beta chain is a stray read, so its frequency means little. The chain recombines TRBV2 with TRBJ2-1, with D unresolved. CDR1 and CDR2 (germline): SNHLY, FYNNEI. The CDR3 length is 14 residues. The V end was cut by 8 bases, the J end by 0 bases, with 11 bases between. The CDR3 sequence: CASRVGSSYNEQFF. The DNA for the CDR3 is TGTGCCAGCCGGGTTGGTAGCTCCTACAATGAGCAGTTCTTC.

Comment on this clonotype: With the library built for alpha chains, this beta chain is off target and its frequency is not meaningful. V gene TRBV18 combines with J gene TRBJ1-5; 11 bases align to TRBD1. V gave up 3 bases and J gave up 8 bases; unmatched junction bases: 3. Germline CDR1 is KGHSH and CDR2 is LQKENI. The CDR3 contains 14 residues. Here the CDR3 reads CASSPGQGAKPQHF. CDR3 in DNA: TGTGCCAGCTCACCTGGACAGGGGGCAAAGCCCCAGCATTTT.

This clonotype is termed medium-sized. For a library built for alpha chains, this beta chain is a stray read; little rests on its size. The J gene is TRBJ2-7, the V gene TRBV5-6; D call uncertain. Germline-derived CDR1 and CDR2 are SGHDT and YYEEEE. The CDR3 is 18 amino acids. Between the trimmed V and J ends, which lost 3 bases and 2 bases, there was a span of 24 bases. For the CDR3, the DNA is TGTGCCAGCAGCTCCCTGGGCCATGGGCGGACCCTCACCTACGAGCAGTACTTC. Its protein product is CASSSLGHGRTLTYEQYF.